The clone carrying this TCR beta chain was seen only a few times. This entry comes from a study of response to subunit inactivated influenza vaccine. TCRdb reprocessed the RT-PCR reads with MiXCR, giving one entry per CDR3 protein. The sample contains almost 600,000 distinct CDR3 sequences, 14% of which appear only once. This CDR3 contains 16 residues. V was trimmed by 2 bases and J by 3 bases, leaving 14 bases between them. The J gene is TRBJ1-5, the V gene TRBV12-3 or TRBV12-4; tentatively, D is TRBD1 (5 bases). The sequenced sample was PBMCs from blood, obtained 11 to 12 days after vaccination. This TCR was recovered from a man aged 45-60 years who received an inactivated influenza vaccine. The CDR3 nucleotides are TGTGCCAGCAGTTTAAGCGGCCGGGACGCCAATCAGCCCCAGCATTTT. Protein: CASSLSGRDANQPQHF.